This T cell receptor (beta chain) stems from a study of Graves' ophthalmopathy and Graves' hyperthyroidism. Study conclusions and caveats: Most clonotypes expanded in thyroid above 0.001 frequency were present in blood too.

CDR3 length: 14 amino acids. In germline, CDR1 is MNHNY, CDR2 SVGAGI (reference sequence). Trimming at V came to 8 bases and at J to 8 bases, leaving 9 bases not matched to a gene. With regard to this clonotype: Its specificity is not known.

As the template, RNA transcripts were used to amplify TCR beta CDR3 regions. The authors performed first-round RT-PCR with HTBI primers and then a second-round multiplex PCR. Each CDR3 protein is one row after TCRdb ran MiXCR on the multiplex PCR reads. The top ten hold 45% of the sample, which has some 15,000 distinct CDR3 sequences, roughly 50% seen once. The diagnosis was founded upon clinical symptoms, serum thyroxine, TRAb, thyroid ultrasound and orbital computed tomography. PBMCs were obtained from 10 ml of fresh peripheral blood. The genes are TRBV6-6 and TRBJ1-2; 12 nucleotides match TRBD1. The sequence derives from a woman between 25 and 40 years old with Graves' ophthalmopathy. Input material: peripheral blood. CDR3 DNA sequence: TGTGCCAGCGCCGGGACAGGGGGCTCTGGAGGCTACACCTTC. This sequence encodes CASAGTGGSGGYTF.